These 3 T cell receptor beta chains were all obtained from the same sample, sequenced in a study of neoadjuvant nivolumab and ipilimumab in lung cancer (TCRdb year 2020). The time point tag for this specimen amounts to: at surgical resection after neoadjuvant nivolumab +/- ipilimumab. Library preparation was by the immunoSEQ multiplex PCR assay. Held by TCRdb, this immuneACCESS table contains in-frame sequences only and omits some clones. Under half of the omission traces to an unresolved V gene where checked; the cause of the rest is unknown. The sample contains around 30,000 clones, approximately 83% of them found a single time. The top ten hold about 5% of the sample. The sample here was tumor tissue, taken after neoadjuvant nivolumab, alone or with ipilimumab, at or shortly before surgery. Source of these receptors: an adult with non-small cell lung cancer.

CDR3 bases: TGCGCCAGCAGCTTGGGGGCACGGGCGAACACCGGGGAGCTGTTTTTT. Encoded protein: CASSLGARANTGELFF. V and J are TRBV5-1 and TRBJ2-2, with D unresolved. Germline V gives CDR1 SGHRS, CDR2 YFSETQ. CDR3 length: 16 residues. Deletions cut 0 bases from V and 0 bases from J, with 9 bases between.

V is TRBV5-1 and J is TRBJ1-1; TRBD1 might be the D (5 bases). V lost 0 bases and J lost 6, with 12 bases in between. CDR3 size: 14 residues. Germline V gives CDR1 SGHRS, CDR2 YFSETQ. DNA of the CDR3: TGCGCCAGCAGCTTGGTACGGGGGGTCGCTGAAGCTTTCTTT. Its translation is CASSLVRGVAEAFF.

This clone has just one count. V usage is TRBV7-2 and J usage is TRBJ2-2; 7 nucleotides agree with TRBD2. The CDR3 is 15 residues long. J was trimmed by 7 bases and V by 4 bases; bases with no gene match: 9. Germline-derived CDR1 and CDR2 are SGHTA and FQGNSA. As DNA, the CDR3 is TGTGCCAGCAGCTCAAGCGCGGGAGAGAGCGGGGAGCTGTTTTTT. Its translation: CASSSSAGESGELFF.